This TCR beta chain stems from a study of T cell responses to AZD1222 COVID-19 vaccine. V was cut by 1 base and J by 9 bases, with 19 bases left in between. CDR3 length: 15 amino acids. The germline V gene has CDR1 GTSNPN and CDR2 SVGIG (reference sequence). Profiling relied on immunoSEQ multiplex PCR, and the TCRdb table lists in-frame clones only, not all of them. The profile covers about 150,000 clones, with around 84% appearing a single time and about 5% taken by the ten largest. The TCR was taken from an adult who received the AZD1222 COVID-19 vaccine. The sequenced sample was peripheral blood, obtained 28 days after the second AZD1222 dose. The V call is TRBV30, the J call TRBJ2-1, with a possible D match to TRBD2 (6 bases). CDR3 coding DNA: TGTGCCTGGAGTGGGTTAACGGGAGCTCAGGGTGAGCAGTTCTTC. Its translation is CAWSGLTGAQGEQFF.